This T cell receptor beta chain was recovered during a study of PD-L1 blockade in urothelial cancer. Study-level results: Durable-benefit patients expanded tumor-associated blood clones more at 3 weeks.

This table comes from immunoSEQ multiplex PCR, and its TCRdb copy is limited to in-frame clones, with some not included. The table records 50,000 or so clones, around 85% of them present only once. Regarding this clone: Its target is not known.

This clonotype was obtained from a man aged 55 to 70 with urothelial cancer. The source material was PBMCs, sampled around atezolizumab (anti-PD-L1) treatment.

CDR3 sequence: CASSFLQGWTDGYTF. CDR3 in DNA: TGTGCCAGCAGCTTTCTACAGGGTTGGACGGATGGCTACACCTTC. The rearrangement links TRBV11-2 to TRBJ1-2, with D possibly TRBD1 on 6 matching bases. Per germline, CDR1 SGHAT and CDR2 FQNNGV. Trimming cost V 3 bases and J 6 bases, with 17 bases left between them. CDR3 length: 15 residues. The full variable domain, rest sourced from reference TRBV11-2 and TRBJ1-2, is EAGVAQSPRYKIIEKRQSVAFWCNPISGHATLYWYQQILGQGPKLLIQFQNNGVVDDSQLPKDRFSAERLKGVDSTLKIQPAKLEDSAVYLCASSFLQGWTDGYTFGSGTRLTVV.